Sequencing of this T cell receptor beta chain was carried out in a study of cytomegalovirus exposure and HLA in healthy donors. General study points: An analysis that was carried out later associated 15,000 to 20,000 TCR beta sequences with HLA alleles at 0.05 false discovery rate. A few CMV-associated chains proved CMV antigen-specific in vitro. 87-base-pair reads could not separate some V segments, including TRBV6-2 and TRBV6-3.

V shed 2 bases and J 4 bases; nucleotides not matched to a gene: 4. Germline loops: CDR1 SGHDN, CDR2 FVKESK. CDR3 length: 16 residues. The study ran its PCR with 60 Vbeta and 13 Jbeta primers. Only in-frame clones appear in the TCRdb table, and some are missing; sequencing was by immunoSEQ multiplex PCR. The sample has roughly 140,000 clones. Note on this clone: Antigen unknown.

The chain has TRBV14 and TRBJ1-4, with 10 bases fitting TRBD1. The TCR sequence derives from a man between 35 and 55 years old in good health and CMV-seronegative. The sample comprised PBMCs. The CDR3 sequence: CASSQFGTGVNEKLFF. The CDR3 DNA reads as TGTGCCAGCAGCCAATTCGGGACAGGGGTTAATGAAAAACTGTTTTTT.